Listed here are 8 T cell receptor beta chains from one sample, sequenced in a study of CD8+ T cells in alopecia areata (dated by TCRdb to 2017 to 2018). Library creation used the immunoSEQ multiplex PCR assay. RNA was extracted from all samples and reverse transcribed into cDNA as template for TCR sequencing. As stored in TCRdb, this immuneACCESS dataset retains in-frame rearrangements with V and J assigned. A fraction of the clones does not appear; measured against another copy, unresolved V genes explain less than half of the discrepancy, and the remainder lacks a known reason. The sample yields 12,000 or so clones; 57% were counted once. The ten largest clonotypes hold over 13% of the sample. Peripheral blood and lesional scalp punch biopsies were obtained from patients with alopecia areata. Sequenced material: skin. The receptors come from a human donor with alopecia areata.

This chain connects TRBV19 to TRBJ2-1; 7 bases match TRBD1. Trimming at V came to 2 bases and at J to 1 base, leaving 2 bases not matched to a gene. The CDR3 sequence is 15 residues long. Germline loops: CDR1 LNHDA, CDR2 SQIVND (reference sequence). The chain's CDR3 is CASSIWDSSYNEQFF. The CDR3 DNA reads as TGTGCCAGTAGTATATGGGACAGTTCCTACAATGAGCAGTTCTTC. The variable domain in full, completed from reference TRBV19 and TRBJ2-1, reads DGGITQSPKYLFRKEGQNVTLSCEQNLNHDAMYWYRQDPGQGLRLIYYSQIVNDFQKGDIAEGYSVSREKKESFPLTVTSAQKNPTAFYLCASSIWDSSYNEQFFGPGTRLTVL.

V usage is TRBV30 and J usage is TRBJ2-2, with a tentative D call TRBD2 (6 bases). The germline V gene encodes CDR1 GTSNPN and CDR2 SVGIG (reference sequence). The length of the CDR3 is 16 residues. V was clipped by 0 bases and J by 4 bases, with 15 bases between them. CDR3 sequence (DNA): TGTGCCTGGAGTGTAGCGCGGGGCGCGGGCACCGGGGAGCTGTTTTTT. Its protein product is CAWSVARGAGTGELFF.

The J gene is TRBJ2-7, the V gene TRBV27; D remains unclear. Germline V lookup: CDR1 MNHEY, CDR2 SMNVEV (reference sequence). The germline V and J ends were trimmed by 4 bases and 0 bases, with 1 base remaining between them. The CDR3 length is 11 residues. The CDR3 spells CASSSSYEQYF. CDR3 nucleotides: TGTGCCAGCAGTTCCTCCTACGAGCAGTACTTC.

This clone was seen only a few times. V and J are TRBV7-2 and TRBJ2-5; no definite D call. Germline V gives CDR1 SGHTA, CDR2 FQGNSA. This CDR3 contains 13 residues. V shed 0 bases and J shed 1 base, with 3 bases lying between them. CDR3 nucleotides: TGTGCCAGCAGCTTAGCCCCCCAAGAGACCCAGTACTTC. Its translation: CASSLAPQETQYF.

V and J are TRBV14 and TRBJ1-5, with unresolved D. The CDR3 is 15 amino acids. The V gene lost 5 bases and the J gene lost 0 bases, with 11 bases spanning the gap. CDR1 and CDR2 (germline): SGHDN, FVKESK. CDR3 bases: TGTGCCAGCAGCTTTAAGGGTCTTAGCAATCAGCCCCAGCATTTT. It encodes CASSFKGLSNQPQHF.

This clone was recorded a few times. The chain combines TRBV12-5 with TRBJ2-4; D possibly corresponds to TRBD2 (7 bases). The CDR3 is made up of 15 amino acids. In germline, CDR1 is LGHNT, CDR2 FRNRAP. Trimming removed 3 bases from V and 8 bases from J, with 17 bases in between. CDR3 residues: CASGLGVGGGYIQYF. CDR3 coding DNA: TGTGCTAGTGGTTTAGGGGTAGGGGGAGGGTACATTCAGTACTTC.

The chain combines TRBV29-1 with TRBJ1-1; no definite D call. Deletions cut 4 bases from V and 0 bases from J, with 9 bases between. The CDR3 length is 13 residues. CDR1 is SQVTM, CDR2 ANQGSEA, per germline. The CDR3 DNA reads TGCAGCGTTGTCCCAGTCATGAACACTGAAGCTTTCTTT. It specifies CSVVPVMNTEAFF.

The chain uses TRBV5-6 and TRBJ2-1; TRBD1 is a possible D gene (5 bases). V dropped 4 bases and J dropped 2 bases, with 13 bases sitting between them. This CDR3 has 15 amino acids. Per germline, CDR1 SGHDT and CDR2 YYEEEE. The CDR3 spells CASSTWGRTYNEQFF. DNA of the CDR3: TGTGCCAGCAGCACATGGGGCAGAACCTACAATGAGCAGTTCTTC.